These 20 T cell receptor beta chains originate from one sample sequenced in a study of T-cell memory formation after mild COVID-19 (dated by TCRdb to the early 2020s). Receptors were amplified or captured by 5' RACE. The run used an Illumina NovaSeq 6000. The public sequencing data were trimmed at Q25 with fastp and processed into clonotypes with MiXCR by TCRdb, which kept only in-frame beta chains. Every CDR3 protein is listed once, alongside the most common genes and DNA of its rows. The sample yields under 250,000 distinct CDR3 sequences; approximately 9% were counted once. The ten largest clones represent 22% of the sample. Sequencing was carried out using PBMCs or a T cell subset sorted from them (not recorded which). Receptors were obtained from a young man who had mild COVID-19 (a few samples of this study predate the infection). The sample titles of this study are shuffled in the database, so cell type and time point are left out; the donor was told from shared clones.

The CDR3 DNA follows: TGCGCCAGCAATAAGGGTGGCGGGTACACTGAAGCTTTCTTT. Residues: CASNKGGGYTEAFF. The J gene is TRBJ1-1, the V gene TRBV5-1, with no clear D. The V gene's germline CDR1 is SGHRS and CDR2 YFSETQ. V lost 6 bases and J lost 3, with 15 bases in between. CDR3 length equals 14 residues. Full variable domain (outside the CDR3, taken from reference TRBV5-1 and TRBJ1-1): KAGVTQTPRYLIKTRGQQVTLSCSPISGHRSVSWYQQTPGQGLQFLFEYFSETQRNKGNFPGRFSGRQFSNSRSEMNVSTLELGDSALYLCASNKGGGYTEAFFGQGTRLTVV.

J is TRBJ2-7 and V is TRBV6-1; perhaps TRBD2 as D (6 bases). Germline-derived CDR1 and CDR2 are MNHNS and SASEGT. V lost 8 bases, J lost 2 bases, and 34 bases lay in between. There are 20 residues in the CDR3. The CDR3 loop is CASGRNRRDRRFSLTYEQYF. CDR3 nucleotide sequence: TGTGCCAGCGGGAGGAATAGACGCGATCGGAGGTTTAGTCTTACCTACGAGCAGTACTTC.

There are a few counts of this clonotype. The chain couples TRBV9 to TRBJ1-6; possibly TRBD1 for D (5 bases). Per germline, CDR1 SGDLS and CDR2 YYNGEE. V lost 0 bases and J lost 7, with 8 bases in between. The CDR3 runs to 14 residues. DNA of the CDR3: TGTGCCAGCAGCGTAGAGGGGATGAATTCACCCCTCCACTTT. It codes for CASSVEGMNSPLHF.

V gene TRBV6-2 or TRBV6-3 combines with J gene TRBJ1-1; no definite D call. The CDR3 runs 15 residues. Trimming left V 2 bases short and J 0 bases short, with 10 bases between. Per germline, CDR1 MNHEY and CDR2 SVGEGT. The CDR3 DNA follows: TGTGCCAGCAGTTACAAGGAGCCTTTGAACACTGAAGCTTTCTTT. Amino acids: CASSYKEPLNTEAFF.

The chain combines TRBV5-1 with TRBJ2-3; TRBD1 might be the D (5 bases). Germline CDR1 is SGHRS and CDR2 is YFSETQ. CDR3 length: 16 residues. V gave up 4 bases and J gave up 2 bases, with 17 bases separating them. CDR3 nucleotides: TGCGCCAGCAGCCCCCGGACATCCACCCCCACAGATACGCAGTATTTT. This translates into CASSPRTSTPTDTQYF.

The chain has TRBV18 and TRBJ2-7, with a weak D call TRBD1 (5 bases). CDR1 and CDR2 (germline): KGHSH, LQKENI. This CDR3 has 13 amino acids. Trimming took off 3 bases at V and 0 bases at J, with 6 bases between the two ends. In DNA form, the CDR3 reads TGTGCCAGCTCACCGGACATCTCCTACGAGCAGTACGTC. Its protein product is CASSPDISYEQYV.

This clonotype has more than one count but fewer than ten. The J gene is TRBJ1-2, the V gene TRBV29-1; D not certain. V shed 2 bases and J shed 4 bases, with 8 bases lying between them. The CDR3 is 12 amino acids. Germline lookup yields CDR1 SQVTM and CDR2 ANQGSEA. CDR3 residues: CSVEFGFYGYTF. The CDR3 DNA sequence: TGCAGCGTTGAATTTGGCTTCTATGGCTACACCTTC.

This chain uses TRBV12-3 or TRBV12-4 with TRBJ1-4, with unresolved D. V lost 5 bases and J 0 bases, leaving 10 bases between the germline ends. This CDR3 is 15 amino acids long. In DNA, the CDR3 is TGTGCCAGCAGTGTGGGCTATGCAACTAATGAAAAACTGTTTTTT. This encodes CASSVGYATNEKLFF.

In this sample, this clonotype turned up a few times. V and J are TRBV5-1 and TRBJ1-2, with 7 bases lining up with TRBD1. V dropped 3 bases and J dropped 4; count of bases not matched to a gene: 6. There are 14 residues in the CDR3. Germline values: CDR1 SGHRS, CDR2 YFSETQ. The CDR3 coding sequence is TGCGCCAGCAGCTCCGGGACAGATCTCTATGGCTACACCTTC. It translates to CASSSGTDLYGYTF.

In its sample, this clonotype was seen a few times. The V call is TRBV20-1, the J call TRBJ2-3; no clear D gene. The V end was cut by 7 bases, the J end by 2 bases, with 13 bases between. CDR3 size: 13 residues. The germline V gene encodes CDR1 DFQATT and CDR2 SNEGSKA (reference sequence). The CDR3 sequence is CSDVRVLTDTQYF. The DNA for the CDR3 is TGCAGTGACGTTAGGGTCCTCACAGATACGCAGTATTTT.

This clonotype was seen more than once but under ten times. One junction end does not reproduce the germline sequence, and a read error may be involved. The chain recombines TRBV7-7 with TRBJ1-3; 9 positions match TRBD1. The germline V gene encodes CDR1 SSHAT and CDR2 FNYEAQ (reference sequence). This CDR3 region has 13 residues. DNA for the CDR3: TGTGCCAGCAGCCAGGGACAGGGAAGCACCATATATTTT. Translated, it gives CASSQGQGSTIYF.

There are a few counts of this clonotype. The chain is built from TRBV10-3 and TRBJ1-5; the D is unclear. The CDR3 has 13 residues. Germline-derived CDR1 and CDR2 are ENHRY and SYGVKD. Trimming took 7 bases from V and 7 from J, leaving 14 bases between them. The CDR3 nucleotides read TGTGCCATCACGGGTGAGGTTGAGCAGCCCCAGCATTTT. Its protein is CAITGEVEQPQHF.

V and J are TRBV4-1 and TRBJ1-6; 8 nucleotides agree with TRBD1. The CDR3 sequence is 15 residues long. V dropped 4 bases and J dropped 7; count of bases not matched to a gene: 6. Germline V lookup: CDR1 MGHRA, CDR2 YSYEKL. CDR3 nucleotide sequence: TGCGCCAGCAGCCTGGGCAGGGGGCGAAATTCACCCCTCCACTTT. Translating gives CASSLGRGRNSPLHF.

V and J are TRBV6-5 and TRBJ2-7; tentative D call: TRBD1 (6 bases). The CDR3 is 15 amino acids. Looked up from germline, CDR1 is MNHEY and CDR2 is SVGAGI. Trimming left V 0 bases short and J 0 bases short, with 9 bases between. The CDR3 region is CASSYSGQSSYEQYF. CDR3 bases: TGTGCCAGCAGTTACTCCGGACAGAGCTCCTACGAGCAGTACTTC.

The chain recombines TRBV7-2 with TRBJ1-2; tentatively, D is TRBD1 (6 bases). Germline assignment: CDR1 SGHTA and CDR2 FQGNSA. V lost 4 bases to trimming and J lost 2 bases, with 14 bases between them. This CDR3 is 15 amino acids long. CDR3 loop: CASSSRLGTNYGYTF. The CDR3 nucleotides read TGTGCCAGCAGCTCAAGGCTCGGGACAAACTATGGCTACACCTTC.

In its sample, this clonotype was seen many times. The chain links TRBV20-1 to TRBJ2-3; the match to TRBD2 covers 10 bases. CDR3 size: 15 residues. V gave up 5 bases and J gave up 5 bases; unmatched junction bases: 10. In germline, CDR1 is DFQATT, CDR2 SNEGSKA (reference sequence). In nucleotides, the CDR3 is TGCAGTGCTTCAATGACTAGCGGGTCAGGAGATACGCAGTATTTT. Protein product: CSASMTSGSGDTQYF.

CDR3 nucleotides: TGTGCCAGCAGCTCTCAGGTCGGCTGGGTCTCCTACGAGCAGTACTTC. This gives the protein CASSSQVGWVSYEQYF. The rearrangement links TRBV11-2 to TRBJ2-7; D remains ambiguous. Germline V lookup: CDR1 SGHAT, CDR2 FQNNGV. The CDR3 totals 16 residues. Deletions cut 4 bases from V and 0 bases from J, with 16 bases between.

J is TRBJ1-5 and V is TRBV6-2 or TRBV6-3; D remains unclear. This CDR3 has 12 residues. Germline V CDR1 and CDR2: MNHEY, SVGEGT. V lost 5 bases and J lost 9, with 11 bases in between. CDR3 nucleotide sequence: TGTGCCAGCAGTAGAGCGGCTCTGCCCCAGCATTTT. This translates into CASSRAALPQHF.

V gene TRBV28 combines with J gene TRBJ2-5; D may match TRBD1 or TRBD2 (5 bases each). Germline V gene lookup returns CDR1 MDHEN and CDR2 SYDVKM. The CDR3 sequence is 14 residues long. V lost 4 bases, J lost 2 bases, and 11 bases lay in between. The CDR3: CASSSRDGQETQYF. CDR3 nucleotide sequence: TGTGCCAGCAGTTCCAGGGACGGACAAGAGACCCAGTACTTC. The variable domain in full, with the rest retrieved from reference TRBV28 and TRBJ2-5, is DVKVTQSSRYLVKRTGEKVFLECVQDMDHENMFWYRQDPGLGLRLIYFSYDVKMKEKGDIPEGYSVSREKKERFSLILESASTNQTSMYLCASSSRDGQETQYFGPGTRLLVL.

This chain links TRBV3-1 with TRBJ2-1; 7 bases agree with TRBD2. Germline-derived CDR1 and CDR2 are LGHDT and YNNKEL (reference sequence). There are 15 residues in the CDR3. V gave up 1 base and J gave up 2 bases; unmatched junction bases: 2. The CDR3 here is CASSQVAGAYNEQFF. CDR3 DNA: TGTGCCAGCAGCCAAGTTGCGGGGGCCTACAATGAGCAGTTCTTC.